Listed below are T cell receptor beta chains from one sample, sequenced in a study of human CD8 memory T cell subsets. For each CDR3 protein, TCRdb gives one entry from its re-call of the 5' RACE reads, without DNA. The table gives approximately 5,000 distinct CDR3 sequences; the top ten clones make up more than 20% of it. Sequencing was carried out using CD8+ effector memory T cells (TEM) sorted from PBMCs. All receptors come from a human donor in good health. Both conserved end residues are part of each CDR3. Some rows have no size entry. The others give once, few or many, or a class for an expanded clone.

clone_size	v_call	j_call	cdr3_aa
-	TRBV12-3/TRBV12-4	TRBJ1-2	CASTSRTRDGYTF
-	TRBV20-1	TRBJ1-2	CSAPDKNNYGYTF
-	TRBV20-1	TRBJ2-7	CSARSSSEISEQYF
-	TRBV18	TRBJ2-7	CASSPGLAGSYEQYF
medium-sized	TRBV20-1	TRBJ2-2	CSARDGGADTGELFF
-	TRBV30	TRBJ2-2	CAWSGQGAHTGELFF
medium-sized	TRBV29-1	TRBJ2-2	CSVEDPPGTNTGELFF
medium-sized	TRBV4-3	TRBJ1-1	CASSQTRTLNTEAFF
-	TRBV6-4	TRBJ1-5	CASSAGFNQPQHF
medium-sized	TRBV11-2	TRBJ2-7	CASSRALADSYEQYF